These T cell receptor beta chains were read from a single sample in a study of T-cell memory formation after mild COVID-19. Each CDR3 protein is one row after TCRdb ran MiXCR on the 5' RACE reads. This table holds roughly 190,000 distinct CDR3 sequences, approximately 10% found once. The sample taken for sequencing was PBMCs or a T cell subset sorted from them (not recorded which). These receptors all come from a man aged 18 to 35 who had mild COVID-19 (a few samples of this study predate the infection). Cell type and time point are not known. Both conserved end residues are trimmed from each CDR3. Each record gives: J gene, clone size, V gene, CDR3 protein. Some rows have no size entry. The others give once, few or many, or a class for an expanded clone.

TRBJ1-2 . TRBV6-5 ASSNQGSGYT
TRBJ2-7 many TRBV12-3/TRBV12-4 ASSLNKPIEQY
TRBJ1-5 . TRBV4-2 ASSQLTSNQPQH
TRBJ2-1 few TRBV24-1 ATSDDRGTGNEQF
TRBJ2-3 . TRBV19 ASSAGTFTDTQY
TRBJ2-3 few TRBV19 ASSTPWTGGTDTQY
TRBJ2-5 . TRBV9 ASSALVAGGITQY
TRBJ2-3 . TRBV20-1 SAHRQAQDTQY
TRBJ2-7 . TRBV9 ASSVSGRGYEQY
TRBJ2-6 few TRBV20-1 SARVGGAGANVLT
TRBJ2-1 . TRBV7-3 ASSPKGRQAATYNEQF
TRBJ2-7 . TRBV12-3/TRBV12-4 ASSFEGRTYEQY
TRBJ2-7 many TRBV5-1 ASSSGPVPYEQY
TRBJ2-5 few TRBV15 ATSRPMTQETQY
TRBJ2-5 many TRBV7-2 ASSLTAQGWWETQY
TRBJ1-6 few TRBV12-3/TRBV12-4 ASSGPGFGSPLH
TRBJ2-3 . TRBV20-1 SARGPPQWRASTDTQY
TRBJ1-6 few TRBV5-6 ASSLGQGLENSPLH
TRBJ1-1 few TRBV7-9 ASSFGQGSTEAF
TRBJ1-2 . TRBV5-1 ASSWGPVGIANYGYT
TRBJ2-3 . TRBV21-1 ASSKPSGTSCGTDTQY
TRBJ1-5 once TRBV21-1 ASRCQQGVDDQPQH
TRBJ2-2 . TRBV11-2 ASSLGGRELF
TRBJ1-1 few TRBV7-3 ASSFSRGAEAF